This T cell receptor beta chain was identified in a study of cytomegalovirus exposure and HLA in healthy donors. Study results and limitations: Later genetic work tied a missense DCLRE1C variant to beta-chain V and J trimming.

PCR was performed using 60 Vbeta and 13 Jbeta primers. Sequencing used immunoSEQ multiplex PCR; TCRdb keeps in-frame clones, though not all of them. The data hold about 120,000 clones, with about 80% observed a single time. Of note for this clone: What it recognizes is unknown.

Germline lookup yields CDR1 LNHDA and CDR2 SQIVND (reference sequence). The CDR3 contains 15 residues. J lost 8 bases, V lost 4 bases, and 5 bases had no gene match. The receptor was derived from a female donor in good health and CMV-seropositive. Sequencing was performed on PBMCs. The chain carries TRBV19 and TRBJ1-6; 10 bases agree with TRBD1. As DNA, the CDR3 is TGTGCCAGTAGTAAACCGGGACAGGGGTATTCACCCCTCCACTTT. This sequence encodes CASSKPGQGYSPLHF.